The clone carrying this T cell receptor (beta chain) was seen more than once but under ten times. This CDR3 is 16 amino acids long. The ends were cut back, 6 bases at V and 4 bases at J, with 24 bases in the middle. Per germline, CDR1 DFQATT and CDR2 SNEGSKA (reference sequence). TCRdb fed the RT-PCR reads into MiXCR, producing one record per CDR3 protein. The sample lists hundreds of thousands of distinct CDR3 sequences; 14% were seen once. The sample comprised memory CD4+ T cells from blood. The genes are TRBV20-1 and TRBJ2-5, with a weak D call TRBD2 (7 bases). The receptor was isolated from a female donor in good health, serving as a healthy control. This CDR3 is CSAPPEGRGRGETQYF. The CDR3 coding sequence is TGCAGTGCCCCCCCGGAGGGGAGGGGGAGGGGAGAGACCCAGTACTTC.